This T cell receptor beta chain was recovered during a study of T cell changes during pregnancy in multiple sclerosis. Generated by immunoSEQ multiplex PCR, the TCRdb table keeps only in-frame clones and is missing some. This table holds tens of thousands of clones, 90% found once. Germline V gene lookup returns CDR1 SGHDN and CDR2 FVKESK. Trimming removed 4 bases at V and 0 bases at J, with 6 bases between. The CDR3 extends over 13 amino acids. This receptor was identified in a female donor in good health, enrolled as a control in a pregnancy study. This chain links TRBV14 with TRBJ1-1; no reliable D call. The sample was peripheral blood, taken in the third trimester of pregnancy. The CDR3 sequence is CASSPYLNTEAFF. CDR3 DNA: TGTGCCAGCAGCCCCTACCTGAACACTGAAGCTTTCTTT.